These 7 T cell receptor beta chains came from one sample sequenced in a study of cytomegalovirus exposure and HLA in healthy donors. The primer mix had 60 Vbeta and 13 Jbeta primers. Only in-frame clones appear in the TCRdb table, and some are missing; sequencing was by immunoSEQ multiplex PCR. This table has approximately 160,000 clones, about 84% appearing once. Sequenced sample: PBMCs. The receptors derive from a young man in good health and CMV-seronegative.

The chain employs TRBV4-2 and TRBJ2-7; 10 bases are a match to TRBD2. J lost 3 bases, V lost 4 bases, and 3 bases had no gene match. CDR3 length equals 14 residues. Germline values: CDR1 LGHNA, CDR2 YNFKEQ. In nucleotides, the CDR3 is TGTGCCAGCAGCCCTCTAGCGGGAGACTACGAGCAGTACTTC. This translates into CASSPLAGDYEQYF.

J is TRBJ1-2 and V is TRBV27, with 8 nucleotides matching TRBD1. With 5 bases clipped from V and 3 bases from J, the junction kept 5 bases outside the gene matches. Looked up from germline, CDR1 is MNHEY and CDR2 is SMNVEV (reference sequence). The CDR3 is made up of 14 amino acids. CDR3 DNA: TGTGCCAGCAGTACCCTGGACAGGGACTATGGCTACACCTTC. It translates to CASSTLDRDYGYTF.

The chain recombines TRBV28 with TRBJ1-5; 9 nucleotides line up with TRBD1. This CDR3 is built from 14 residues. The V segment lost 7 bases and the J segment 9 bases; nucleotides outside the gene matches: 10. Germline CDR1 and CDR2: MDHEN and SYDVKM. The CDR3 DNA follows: TGTGCCAGCACTCCCTTACAGGGGGCCTGGCCCCAGCATTTT. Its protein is CASTPLQGAWPQHF.

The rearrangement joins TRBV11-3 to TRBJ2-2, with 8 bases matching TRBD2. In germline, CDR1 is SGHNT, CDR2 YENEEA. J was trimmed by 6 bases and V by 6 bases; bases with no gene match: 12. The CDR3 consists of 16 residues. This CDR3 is CASSPPQREIAGELFF. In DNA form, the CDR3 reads TGTGCCAGCAGTCCCCCCCAGCGGGAGATTGCCGGGGAGCTGTTTTTT.

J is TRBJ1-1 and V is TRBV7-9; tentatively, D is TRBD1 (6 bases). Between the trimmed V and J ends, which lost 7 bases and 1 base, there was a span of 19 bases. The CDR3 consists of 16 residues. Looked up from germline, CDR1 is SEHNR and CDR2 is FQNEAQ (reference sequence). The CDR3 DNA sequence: TGTGCCAGCACCCCCCGGGGGGCTAACCCGAACACTGAAGCTTTCTTT. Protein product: CASTPRGANPNTEAFF.

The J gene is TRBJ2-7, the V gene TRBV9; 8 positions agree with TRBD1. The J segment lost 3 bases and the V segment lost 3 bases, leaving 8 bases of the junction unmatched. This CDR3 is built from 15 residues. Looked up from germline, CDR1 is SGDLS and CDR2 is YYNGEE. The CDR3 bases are TGTGCCAGCAGCGGGGGGACAGGAAGTTTCTACGAGCAGTACTTC. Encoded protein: CASSGGTGSFYEQYF.

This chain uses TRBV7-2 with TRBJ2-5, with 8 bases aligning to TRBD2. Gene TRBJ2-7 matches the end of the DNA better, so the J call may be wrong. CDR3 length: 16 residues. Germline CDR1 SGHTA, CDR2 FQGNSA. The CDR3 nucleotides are TGTGCCAGCAGCTTAGTCAGGTGGCGGGAGGTCTACGAGCAGTACTTC. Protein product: CASSLVRWREVYEQYF.